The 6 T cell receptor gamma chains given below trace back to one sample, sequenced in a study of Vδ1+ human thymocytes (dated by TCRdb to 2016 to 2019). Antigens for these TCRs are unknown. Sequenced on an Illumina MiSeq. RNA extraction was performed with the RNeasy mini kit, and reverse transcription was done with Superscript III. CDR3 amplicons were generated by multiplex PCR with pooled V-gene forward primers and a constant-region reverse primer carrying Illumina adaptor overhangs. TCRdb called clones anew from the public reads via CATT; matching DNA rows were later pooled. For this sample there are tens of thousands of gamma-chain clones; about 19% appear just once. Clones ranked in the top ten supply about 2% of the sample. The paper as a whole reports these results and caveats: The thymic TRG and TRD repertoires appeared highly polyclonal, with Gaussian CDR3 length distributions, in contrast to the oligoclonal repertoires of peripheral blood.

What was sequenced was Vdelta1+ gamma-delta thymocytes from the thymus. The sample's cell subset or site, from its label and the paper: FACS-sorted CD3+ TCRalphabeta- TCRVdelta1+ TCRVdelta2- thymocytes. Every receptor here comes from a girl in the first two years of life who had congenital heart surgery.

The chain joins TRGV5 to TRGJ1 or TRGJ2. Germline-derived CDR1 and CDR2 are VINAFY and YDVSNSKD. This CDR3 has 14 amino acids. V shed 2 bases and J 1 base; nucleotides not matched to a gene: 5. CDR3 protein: CATWDINNYYKKLF. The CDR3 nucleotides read TGTGCCACCTGGGACATCAACAATTATTATAAGAAACTCTTT.

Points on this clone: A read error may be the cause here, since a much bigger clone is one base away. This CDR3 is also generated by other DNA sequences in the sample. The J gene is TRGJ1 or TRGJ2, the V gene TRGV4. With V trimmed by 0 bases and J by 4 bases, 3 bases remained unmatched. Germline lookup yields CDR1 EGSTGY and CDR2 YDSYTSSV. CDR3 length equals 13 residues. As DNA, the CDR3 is TGTGCCACCTGGGATGGGGCCTATTATAAGAAACTCTTT. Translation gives CATWDGAYYKKLF.

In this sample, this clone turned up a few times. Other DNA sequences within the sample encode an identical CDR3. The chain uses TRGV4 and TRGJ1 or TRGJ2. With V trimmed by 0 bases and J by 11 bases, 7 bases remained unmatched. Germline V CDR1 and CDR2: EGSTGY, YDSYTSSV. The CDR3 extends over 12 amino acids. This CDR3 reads CATWDGPGEKLF. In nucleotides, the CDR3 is TGTGCCACCTGGGATGGGCCAGGAGAGAAACTCTTT.

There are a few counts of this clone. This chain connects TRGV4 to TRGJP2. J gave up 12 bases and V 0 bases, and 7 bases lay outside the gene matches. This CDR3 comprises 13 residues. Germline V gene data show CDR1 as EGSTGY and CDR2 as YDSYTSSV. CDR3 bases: TGTGCCACCTGGGATGGGCCCGTTAGGATCAAGACGTTT. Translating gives CATWDGPVRIKTF.

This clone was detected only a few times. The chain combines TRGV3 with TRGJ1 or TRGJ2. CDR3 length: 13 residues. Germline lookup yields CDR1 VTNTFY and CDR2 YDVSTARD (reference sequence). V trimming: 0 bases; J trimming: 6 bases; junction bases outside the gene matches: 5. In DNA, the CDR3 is TGTGCCACCTGGGACAGGCATCGTTATAAGAAACTCTTT. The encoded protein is CATWDRHRYKKLF.

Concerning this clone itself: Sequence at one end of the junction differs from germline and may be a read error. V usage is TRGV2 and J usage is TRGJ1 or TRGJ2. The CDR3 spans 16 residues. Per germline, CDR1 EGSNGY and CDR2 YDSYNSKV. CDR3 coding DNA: TGTGCCACCCGGGACGCGCTCAATTCGGATTATTATAAGAAACTCTTT. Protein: CATRDALNSDYYKKLF.